This T cell receptor (beta chain) was observed in a study of T cells in Graves' hyperthyroidism and ophthalmopathy. General study results and limits: Researchers found most expanded thyroid clonotypes above 0.001 in blood as well. Onset of ophthalmopathy came a median approximately 6.8 months after the model predicted it. A model of 13 V-J pairs discriminated ophthalmopathy from stable hyperthyroidism.

This clonotype was seen at least ten times. No antigen is known for it. RNA transcripts were the template for amplifying TCR beta CDR3 regions. In the first-round RT-PCR of the TCR CDR3, the HTBI primer set was used. One entry per CDR3 protein results from TCRdb running MiXCR on the multiplex PCR reads. This sample has about 350,000 distinct CDR3 sequences, with approximately 18% found just once. Trimming took 2 bases from V and 6 from J, leaving 7 bases between them. CDR1 is MNHEY and CDR2 is SVGAGI in the germline V gene. The CDR3 runs 12 residues. The TCR was taken from a woman aged 40 to 49 with Graves' ophthalmopathy. What was sequenced was blood. This chain joins TRBV6-5 and TRBJ1-2, with D hard to call. For the CDR3, the DNA is TGTGCCAGCAGTTACGGAGGGAATGGCTACACCTTC. Amino acid sequence: CASSYGGNGYTF.